A single TCR beta chain is shown here with its context. Its antigen is still unknown. Cultured cells yielded isolated CD4+ T cells after approximately nine days. It was two doses of either the BNT162b2 or mRNA-1273 vaccine that participants received. None of these healthy vaccinees had been infected with SARS-CoV-2 before vaccination. This entry belongs to a study of vaccination effects on CD4 cells after COVID-19. As for the study in general: For each well, some 1.9 million PBMC were cultured with about 10 IU/ml IL-2 and around 9.6 ug/ml peptides.

Germline loops: CDR1 SGHRS, CDR2 YFSETQ. V lost 2 bases, J lost 5 bases, and 12 bases stayed unmatched. This CDR3 region has 16 residues. The protocol was immunoSEQ multiplex PCR, while the TCRdb copy is restricted to in-frame clones and leaves out a portion. Here the sample spans 60,000 to 80,000 clones, 74% being singletons. The study, taken as a whole, reports: Convalescent patients were few in the study, and early post-infection timepoints were absent.

This sequence joins TRBV5-1 and TRBJ2-5; 7 positions agree with TRBD1. This sequence was found in a human donor who received a COVID-19 vaccine. This sample comprised CD4+ T cells from PBMCs cultured without peptide, obtained after COVID-19 vaccination. The CDR3 DNA reads TGCGCCAGCAGCTTAAGGTTGAGACAGGGTGCGGAGACCCAGTACTTC. The encoded protein is CASSLRLRQGAETQYF.